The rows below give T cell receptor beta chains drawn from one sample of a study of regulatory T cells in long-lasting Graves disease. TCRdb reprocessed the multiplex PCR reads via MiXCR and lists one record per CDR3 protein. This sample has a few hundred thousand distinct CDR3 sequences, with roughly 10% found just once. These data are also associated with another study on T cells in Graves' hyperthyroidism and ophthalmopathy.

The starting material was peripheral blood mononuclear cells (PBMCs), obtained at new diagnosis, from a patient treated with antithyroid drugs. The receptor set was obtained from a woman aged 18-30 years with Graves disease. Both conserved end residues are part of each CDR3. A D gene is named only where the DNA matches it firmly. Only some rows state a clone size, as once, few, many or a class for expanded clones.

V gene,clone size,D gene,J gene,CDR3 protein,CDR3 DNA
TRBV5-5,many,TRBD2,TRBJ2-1,CASSLAGVLSGREQFF,TGTGCCAGCAGCTTGGCTGGGGTCCTTAGCGGGAGGGAGCAGTTCTTC
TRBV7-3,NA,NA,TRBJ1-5,CASSLTSGSKQHF,TGTGCCAGCAGCTTAACTAGTGGCAGTAAGCAGCATTTT
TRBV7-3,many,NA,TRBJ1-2,CASSPLAGPFYGYTF,TGTGCCAGCAGCCCACTGGCAGGGCCGTTCTATGGCTACACCTTC
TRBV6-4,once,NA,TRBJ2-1,CASSVGLFNEQFF,TGTGCCAGCAGTGTCGGACTTTTCAATGAGCAGTTCTTC
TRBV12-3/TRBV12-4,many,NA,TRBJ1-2,CASHRTVNSYTF,TGTGCCAGCCATCGGACAGTGAACAGCTACACCTTC
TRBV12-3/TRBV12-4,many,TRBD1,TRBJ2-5,CASTVTGGRETQYF,TGTGCCAGCACCGTGACAGGGGGCCGAGAGACCCAGTACTTC
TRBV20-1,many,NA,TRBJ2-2,CSARGDGSGTGELFF,TGCAGTGCTAGAGGTGACGGGAGCGGAACCGGGGAGCTGTTTTTT
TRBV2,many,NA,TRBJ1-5,CASRGQFNQPQHF,TGTGCCAGCAGAGGACAGTTTAATCAGCCCCAGCATTTT
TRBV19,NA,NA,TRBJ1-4,CASRLLGKLFF,TGTGCCAGTAGGCTACTCGGAAAACTGTTTTTT
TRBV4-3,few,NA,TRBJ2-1,CASSRRDSYEQFF,TGCGCCAGCAGCCGCAGGGACTCCTATGAGCAGTTCTTC
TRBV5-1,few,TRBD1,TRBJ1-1,CASSEKQGLNTEAFF,TGCGCCAGCAGCGAAAAACAGGGGTTGAACACTGAAGCTTTCTTT
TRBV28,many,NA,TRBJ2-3,CASSLLLLDTQYF,TGTGCCAGCAGTTTATTGCTATTAGATACGCAGTATTTT
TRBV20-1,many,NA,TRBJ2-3,CSAREDTDTQYF,TGCAGTGCTAGAGAAGACACAGATACGCAGTATTTT
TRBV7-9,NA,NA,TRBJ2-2,CASSPRSNTGELFF,TGTGCCAGCAGCCCACGGTCGAACACCGGGGAGCTGTTTTTT
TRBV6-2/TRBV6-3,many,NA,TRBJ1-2,CASTRSVNYGYTF,TGTGCCAGCACTCGCTCAGTTAACTATGGCTACACCTTC
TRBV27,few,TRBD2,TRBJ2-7,CASSLGGRSREQYF,TGTGCCAGCAGTTTAGGCGGGAGGAGTCGCGAGCAGTACTTC
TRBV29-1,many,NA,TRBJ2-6,CSRTAGGPEGANVLTF,TGCAGCCGTACGGCCGGGGGCCCCGAAGGGGCCAACGTCCTGACTTTC
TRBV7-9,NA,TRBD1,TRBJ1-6,CASSLAYGPGGAYNSPLHF,TGTGCCAGCAGCTTAGCGTATGGTCCAGGGGGCGCCTATAATTCACCCCTCCACTTT
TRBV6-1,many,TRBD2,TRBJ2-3,CASSPGTSGGRGTDTQYF,TGTGCCAGCAGCCCCGGGACTAGCGGGGGGCGGGGCACAGATACGCAGTATTTT
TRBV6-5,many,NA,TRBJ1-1,CASSYRVNTEAFF,TGTGCCAGCAGTTACAGGGTGAACACTGAAGCTTTCTTT
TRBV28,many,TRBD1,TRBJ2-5,CASSSLDRGETQYF,TGTGCCAGCAGTTCCTTGGACAGGGGAGAGACCCAGTACTTC
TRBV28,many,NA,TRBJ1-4,CASSLNGDEKLFF,TGTGCCAGCAGTTTAAACGGGGATGAAAAACTGTTTTTT
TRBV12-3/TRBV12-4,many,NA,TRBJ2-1,CASSFVAGAMNEQFF,TGTGCCAGCAGTTTTGTCGCAGGGGCTATGAATGAGCAGTTCTTC
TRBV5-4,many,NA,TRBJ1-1,CASSYQASNTEAFF,TGTGCCAGCAGCTATCAGGCGTCGAACACTGAAGCTTTCTTT
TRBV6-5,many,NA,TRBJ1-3,CASSHSSGNTIYF,TGCGCCAGCAGTCACTCATCTGGAAACACCATATATTTT
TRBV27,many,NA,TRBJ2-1,CASSSVGLMRSYNEQFF,TGTGCCAGCAGTTCGGTAGGACTCATGAGATCCTACAATGAGCAGTTCTTC
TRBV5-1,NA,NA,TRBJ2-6,CASSPHSGANVLTF,TGCGCCAGCAGCCCACACTCTGGGGCCAACGTCCTGACTTTC
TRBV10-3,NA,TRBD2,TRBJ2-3,CAISAEWGTSGRPTDTQYF,TGTGCCATCAGCGCCGAGTGGGGGACTAGCGGCCGACCCACAGATACGCAGTATTTT
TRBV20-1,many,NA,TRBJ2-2,CSAPHLTGANTGELFF,TGCAGTGCCCCCCATTTGACGGGCGCGAACACCGGGGAGCTGTTTTTT
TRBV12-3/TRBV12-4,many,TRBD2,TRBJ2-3,CASRSGRDTDTQYF,TGTGCCAGTCGTAGCGGGAGGGACACAGATACGCAGTATTTT
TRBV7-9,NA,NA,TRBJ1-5,CASSPRADESNQPQHF,TGTGCCAGCAGCCCGAGGGCAGATGAGAGCAATCAGCCCCAGCATTTT
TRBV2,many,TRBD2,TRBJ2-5,CASFDFSGATPETQYF,TGTGCCAGCTTCGATTTTAGCGGGGCAACCCCAGAGACCCAGTACTTC
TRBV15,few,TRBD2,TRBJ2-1,CATRTSGSGNEQFF,TGTGCCACCCGAACTAGCGGGAGTGGCAATGAGCAGTTCTTC
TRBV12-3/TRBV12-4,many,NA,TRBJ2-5,CASSLGTQETQYF,TGTGCCAGCAGTTTAGGGACGCAAGAGACCCAGTACTTC
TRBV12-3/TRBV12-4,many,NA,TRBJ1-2,CASSLDSPINYGYTF,TGTGCCAGCAGTTTGGACTCCCCGATTAACTATGGCTACACCTTC
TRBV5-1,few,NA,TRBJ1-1,CASSFGAGRTEAFF,TGCGCCAGCAGCTTTGGGGCAGGGAGAACTGAAGCTTTCTTT
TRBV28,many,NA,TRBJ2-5,CASSFSGTQETQYF,TGTGCCAGCAGTTTCTCGGGGACCCAAGAGACCCAGTACTTC
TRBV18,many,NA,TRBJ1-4,CASSPIRSGSGREKLFF,TGTGCCAGCTCACCCATTCGATCTGGGTCAGGCAGGGAAAAACTGTTTTTT
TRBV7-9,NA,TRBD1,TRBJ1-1,CASSSGQGVDTEAFF,TGTGCCAGCAGTTCGGGACAGGGGGTAGACACTGAAGCTTTCTTT
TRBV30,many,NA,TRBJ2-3,CAWSAGTSRWADTQYF,TGTGCCTGGAGTGCGGGCACAAGTCGTTGGGCAGATACGCAGTATTTT
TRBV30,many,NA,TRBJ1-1,CAWYRRAPEAFF,TGTGCCTGGTACCGAAGGGCTCCTGAAGCTTTCTTT
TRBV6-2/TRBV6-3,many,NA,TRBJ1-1,CASSYLGGRMNTEAFF,TGTGCCAGCAGTTACCTCGGGGGCCGAATGAACACTGAAGCTTTCTTT
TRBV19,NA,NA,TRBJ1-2,CASSMGSSGYTF,TGTGCCAGTAGTATGGGATCGAGTGGCTACACCTTC
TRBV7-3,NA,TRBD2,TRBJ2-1,CASSVTSGRLYNEQFF,TGTGCCAGCAGCGTGACTAGCGGGAGGCTTTACAATGAGCAGTTCTTC
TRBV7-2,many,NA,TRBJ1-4,CASSPALGGGNEKLFF,TGTGCCAGCAGCCCGGCCCTTGGGGGCGGGAATGAAAAACTGTTTTTT